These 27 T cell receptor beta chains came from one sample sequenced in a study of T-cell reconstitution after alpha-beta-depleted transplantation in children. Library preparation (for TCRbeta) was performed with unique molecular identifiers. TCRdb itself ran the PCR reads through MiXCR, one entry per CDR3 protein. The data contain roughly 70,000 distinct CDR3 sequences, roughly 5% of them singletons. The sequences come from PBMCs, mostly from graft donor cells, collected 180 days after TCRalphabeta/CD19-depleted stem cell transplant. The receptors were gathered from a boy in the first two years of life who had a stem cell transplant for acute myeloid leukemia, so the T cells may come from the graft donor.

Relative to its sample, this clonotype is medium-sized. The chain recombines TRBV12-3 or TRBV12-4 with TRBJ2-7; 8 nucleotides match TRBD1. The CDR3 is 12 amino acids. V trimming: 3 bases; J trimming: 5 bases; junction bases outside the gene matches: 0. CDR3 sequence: CASSLDRDEQYV. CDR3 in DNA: TGTGCCAGCAGTTTGGACAGGGACGAGCAGTACGTC.

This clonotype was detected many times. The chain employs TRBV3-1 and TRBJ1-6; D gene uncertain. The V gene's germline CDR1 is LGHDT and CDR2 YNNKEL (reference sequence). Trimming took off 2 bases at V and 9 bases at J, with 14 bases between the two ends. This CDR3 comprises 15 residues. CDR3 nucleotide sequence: TGTGCCAGCAGCCAACAAGGACCTCTAGGTTCACCCCTCCACTTT. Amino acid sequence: CASSQQGPLGSPLHF.

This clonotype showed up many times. CDR3 loop: CASSTPRGDSPLHF. CDR3 DNA: TGTGCCAGCTCTACCCCCAGGGGTGATTCACCCCTCCACTTT. The chain is built from TRBV2 and TRBJ1-6; tentatively, D is TRBD1 (6 bases). V gave up 8 bases and J gave up 8 bases, with 16 bases separating them. Germline V gene data show CDR1 as SNHLY and CDR2 as FYNNEI. The CDR3 sequence is 14 residues long.

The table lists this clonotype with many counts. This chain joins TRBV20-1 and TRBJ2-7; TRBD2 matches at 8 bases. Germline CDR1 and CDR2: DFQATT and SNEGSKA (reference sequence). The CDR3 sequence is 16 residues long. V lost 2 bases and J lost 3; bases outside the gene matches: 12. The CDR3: CSARMAGGPSIYEQYV. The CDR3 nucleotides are TGCAGTGCTAGAATGGCGGGGGGCCCCTCCATCTACGAGCAGTACGTC.

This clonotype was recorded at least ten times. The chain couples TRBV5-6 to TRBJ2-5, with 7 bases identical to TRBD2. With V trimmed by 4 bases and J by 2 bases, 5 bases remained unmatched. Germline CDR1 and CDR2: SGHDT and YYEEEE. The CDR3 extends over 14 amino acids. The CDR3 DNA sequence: TGTGCCAGCAGCCGGGACTACTCACAAGAGACCCAGTACTTC. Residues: CASSRDYSQETQYF.

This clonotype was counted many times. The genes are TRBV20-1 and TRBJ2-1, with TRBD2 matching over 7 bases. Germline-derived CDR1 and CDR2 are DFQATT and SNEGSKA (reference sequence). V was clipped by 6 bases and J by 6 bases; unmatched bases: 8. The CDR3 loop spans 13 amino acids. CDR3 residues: CSATDGRGNEQFF. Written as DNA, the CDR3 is TGCAGTGCAACGGATGGGAGGGGCAATGAGCAGTTCTTC.

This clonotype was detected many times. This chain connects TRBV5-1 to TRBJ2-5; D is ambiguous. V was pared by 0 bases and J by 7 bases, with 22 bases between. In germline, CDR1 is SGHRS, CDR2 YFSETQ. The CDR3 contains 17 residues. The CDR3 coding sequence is TGCGCCAGCAGCTTGGAACCCCCCTCGGACCTCGGCGGGACCCAGTACTTC. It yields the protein CASSLEPPSDLGGTQYF.

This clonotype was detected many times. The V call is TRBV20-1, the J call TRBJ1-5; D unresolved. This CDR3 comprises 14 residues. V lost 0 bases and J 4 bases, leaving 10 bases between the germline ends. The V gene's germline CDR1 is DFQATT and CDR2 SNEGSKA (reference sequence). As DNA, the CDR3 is TGCAGTGCTAGAGATGGGCGGGGTAATCAGCCCCAGCATTTT. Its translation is CSARDGRGNQPQHF.

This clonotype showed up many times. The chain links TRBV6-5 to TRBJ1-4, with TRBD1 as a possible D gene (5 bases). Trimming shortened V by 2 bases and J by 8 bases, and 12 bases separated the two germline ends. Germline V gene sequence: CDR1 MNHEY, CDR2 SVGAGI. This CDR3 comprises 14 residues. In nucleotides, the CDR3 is TGTGCCAGCAGTTACGGGACCTTGGGGGAAAAACTGTTTTTT. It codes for CASSYGTLGEKLFF.

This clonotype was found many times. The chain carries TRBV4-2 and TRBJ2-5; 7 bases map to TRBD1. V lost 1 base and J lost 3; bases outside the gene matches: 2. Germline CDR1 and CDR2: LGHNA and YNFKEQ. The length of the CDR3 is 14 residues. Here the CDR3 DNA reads TGTGCCAGCAGCCAAGTAGGGACAGAAGAGACCCAGTACTTC. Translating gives CASSQVGTEETQYF.

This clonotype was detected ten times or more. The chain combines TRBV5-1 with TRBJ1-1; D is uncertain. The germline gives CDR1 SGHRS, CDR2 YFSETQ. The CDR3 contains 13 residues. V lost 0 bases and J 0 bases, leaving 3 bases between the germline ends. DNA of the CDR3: TGCGCCAGCAGCTTGGTCGTGAACACTGAAGCTTTCTTT. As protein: CASSLVVNTEAFF.

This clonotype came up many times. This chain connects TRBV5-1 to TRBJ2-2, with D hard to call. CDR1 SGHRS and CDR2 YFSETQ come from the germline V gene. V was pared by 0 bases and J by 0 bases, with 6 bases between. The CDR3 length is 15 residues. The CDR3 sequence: CASSLGTPNTGELFF. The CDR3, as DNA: TGCGCCAGCAGCTTGGGAACTCCGAACACCGGGGAGCTGTTTTTT.

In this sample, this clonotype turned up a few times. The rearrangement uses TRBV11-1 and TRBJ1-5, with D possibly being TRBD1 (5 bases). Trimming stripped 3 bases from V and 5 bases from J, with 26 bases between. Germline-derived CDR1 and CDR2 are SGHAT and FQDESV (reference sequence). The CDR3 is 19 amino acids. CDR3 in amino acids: CASSFELGDGLLRDQPQHF. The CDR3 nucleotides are TGTGCCAGCAGCTTTGAGTTGGGAGATGGCCTCCTCAGGGATCAGCCCCAGCATTTT.

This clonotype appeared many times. CDR3 sequence: CASGGPHQPQHF. In DNA form, the CDR3 reads TGTGCCAGCGGGGGCCCCCATCAGCCCCAGCATTTT. The rearrangement uses TRBV6-5 and TRBJ1-5, with a tentative D call TRBD1 (6 bases). V was trimmed by 8 bases and J by 5 bases, leaving 10 bases between them. The CDR3 length is 12 residues. In germline, CDR1 is MNHEY, CDR2 SVGAGI.

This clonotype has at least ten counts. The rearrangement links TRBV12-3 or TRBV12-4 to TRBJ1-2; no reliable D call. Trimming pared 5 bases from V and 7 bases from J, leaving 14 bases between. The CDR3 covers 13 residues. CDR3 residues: CASSAYRALGYTF. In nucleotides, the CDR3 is TGTGCCAGCAGTGCCTACAGAGCACTTGGCTACACCTTC.

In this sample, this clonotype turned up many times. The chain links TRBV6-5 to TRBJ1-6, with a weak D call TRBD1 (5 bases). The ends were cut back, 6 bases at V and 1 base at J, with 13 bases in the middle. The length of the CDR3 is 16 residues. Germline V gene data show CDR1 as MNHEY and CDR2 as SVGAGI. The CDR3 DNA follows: TGTGCCAGCAGCCTAGCGGGGGGGTCCTATAATTCACCCCTCCACTTT. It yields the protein CASSLAGGSYNSPLHF.

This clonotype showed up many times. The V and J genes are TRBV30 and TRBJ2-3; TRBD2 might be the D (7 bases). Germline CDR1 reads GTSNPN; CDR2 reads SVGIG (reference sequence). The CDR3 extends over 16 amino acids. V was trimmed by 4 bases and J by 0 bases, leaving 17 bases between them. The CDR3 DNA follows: TGTGCCTGGACGAGGGGGGGACCCTCTAGCACAGATACGCAGTATTTT. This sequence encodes CAWTRGGPSSTDTQYF. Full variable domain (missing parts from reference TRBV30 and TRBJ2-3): SQTIHQWPATLVQPVGSPLSLECTVEGTSNPNLYWYRQAAGRGLQLLFYSVGIGQISSEVPQNLSASRPQDRQFILSSKKLLLSDSGFYLCAWTRGGPSSTDTQYFGPGTRLTVL.

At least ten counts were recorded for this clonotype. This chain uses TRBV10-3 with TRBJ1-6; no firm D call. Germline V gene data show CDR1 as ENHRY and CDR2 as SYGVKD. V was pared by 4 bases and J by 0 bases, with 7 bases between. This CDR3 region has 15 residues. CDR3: CAISVGSSYNSPLHF. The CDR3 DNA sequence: TGTGCCATCAGTGTGGGCAGCTCCTATAATTCACCCCTCCACTTT.

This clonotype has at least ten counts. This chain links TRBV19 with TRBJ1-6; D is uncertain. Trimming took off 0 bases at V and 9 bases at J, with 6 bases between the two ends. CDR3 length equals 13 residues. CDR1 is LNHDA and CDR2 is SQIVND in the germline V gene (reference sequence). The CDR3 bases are TGTGCCAGTAGTATAGATCGGGTTTCACCCCTCCACTTT. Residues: CASSIDRVSPLHF.

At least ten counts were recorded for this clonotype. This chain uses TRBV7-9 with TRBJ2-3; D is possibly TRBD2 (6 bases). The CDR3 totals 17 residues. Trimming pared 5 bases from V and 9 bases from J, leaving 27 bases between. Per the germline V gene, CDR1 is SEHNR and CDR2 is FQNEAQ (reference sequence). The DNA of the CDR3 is TGTGCCAGCAGCAGCAGGGTTTACCACCTCTTGGCGGGGACGCAGTATTTT. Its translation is CASSSRVYHLLAGTQYF.

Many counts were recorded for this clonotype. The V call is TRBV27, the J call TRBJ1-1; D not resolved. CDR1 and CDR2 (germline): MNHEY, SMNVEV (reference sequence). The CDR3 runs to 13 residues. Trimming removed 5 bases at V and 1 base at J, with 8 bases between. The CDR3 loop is CASSPLTNTEAFF. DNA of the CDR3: TGTGCCAGCAGTCCCCTAACGAACACTGAAGCTTTCTTT.

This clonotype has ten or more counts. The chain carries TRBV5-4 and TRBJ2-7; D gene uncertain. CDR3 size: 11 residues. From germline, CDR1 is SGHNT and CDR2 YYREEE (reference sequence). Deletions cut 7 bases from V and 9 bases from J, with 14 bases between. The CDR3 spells CASSHHPGQYV. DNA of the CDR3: TGTGCCAGCTCTCACCACCCGGGGCAGTACGTC.

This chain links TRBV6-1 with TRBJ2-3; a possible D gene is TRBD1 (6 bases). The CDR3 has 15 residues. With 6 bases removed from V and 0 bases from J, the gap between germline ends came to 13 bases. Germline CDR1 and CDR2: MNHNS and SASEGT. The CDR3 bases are TGTGCCAGCAGCCCGGGACACCTTAGCACAGATACGCAGTATTTT. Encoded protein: CASSPGHLSTDTQYF.

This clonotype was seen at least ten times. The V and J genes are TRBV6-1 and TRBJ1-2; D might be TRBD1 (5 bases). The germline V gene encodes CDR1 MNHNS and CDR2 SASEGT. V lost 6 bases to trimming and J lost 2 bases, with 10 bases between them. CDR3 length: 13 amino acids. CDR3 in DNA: TGTGCCAGCAGACCGGGACCAAACTATGGCTACACCTTC. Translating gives CASRPGPNYGYTF.

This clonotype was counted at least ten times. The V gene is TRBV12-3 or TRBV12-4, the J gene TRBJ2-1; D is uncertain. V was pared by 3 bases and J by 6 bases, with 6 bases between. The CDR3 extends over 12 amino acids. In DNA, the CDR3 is TGTGCCAGCAGTTTTGTTGGCAATGAGCAGTTCTTC. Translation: CASSFVGNEQFF.

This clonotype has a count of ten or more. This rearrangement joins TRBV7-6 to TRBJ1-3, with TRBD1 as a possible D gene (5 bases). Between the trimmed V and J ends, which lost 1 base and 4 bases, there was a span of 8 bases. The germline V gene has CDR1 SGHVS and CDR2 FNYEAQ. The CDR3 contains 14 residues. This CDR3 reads CASSLGGEGNTIYF. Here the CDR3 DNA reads TGTGCCAGCAGCTTAGGGGGGGAAGGAAACACCATATATTTT. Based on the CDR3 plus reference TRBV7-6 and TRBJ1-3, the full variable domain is GAGVSQSPRYKVTKRGQDVALRCDPISGHVSLYWYRQALGQGPEFLTYFNYEAQQDKSGLPNDRFSAERPEGSISTLTIQRTEQRDSAMYRCASSLGGEGNTIYFGEGSWLTVV.

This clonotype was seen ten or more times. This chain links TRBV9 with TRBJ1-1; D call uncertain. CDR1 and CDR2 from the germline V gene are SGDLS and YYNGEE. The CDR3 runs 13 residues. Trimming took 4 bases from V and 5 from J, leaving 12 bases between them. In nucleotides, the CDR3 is TGTGCCAGCAGCTACGGTGTAAATACTGAAGCTTTCTTT. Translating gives CASSYGVNTEAFF.